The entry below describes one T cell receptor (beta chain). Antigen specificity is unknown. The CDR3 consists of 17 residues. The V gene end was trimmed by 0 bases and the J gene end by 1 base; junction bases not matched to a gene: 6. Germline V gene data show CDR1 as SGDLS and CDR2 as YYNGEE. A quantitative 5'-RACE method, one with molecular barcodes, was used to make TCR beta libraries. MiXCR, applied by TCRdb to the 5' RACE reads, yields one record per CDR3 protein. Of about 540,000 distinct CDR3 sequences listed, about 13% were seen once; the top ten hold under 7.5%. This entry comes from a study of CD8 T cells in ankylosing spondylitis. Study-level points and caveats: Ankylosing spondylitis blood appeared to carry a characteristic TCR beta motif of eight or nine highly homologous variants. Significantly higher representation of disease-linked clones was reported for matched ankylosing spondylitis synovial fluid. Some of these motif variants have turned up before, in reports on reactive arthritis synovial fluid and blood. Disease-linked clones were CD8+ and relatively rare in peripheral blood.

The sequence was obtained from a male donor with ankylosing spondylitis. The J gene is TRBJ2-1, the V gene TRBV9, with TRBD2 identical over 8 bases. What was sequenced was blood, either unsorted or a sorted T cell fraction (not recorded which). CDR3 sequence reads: CASSVATSGSSYNEQFF. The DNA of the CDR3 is TGTGCCAGCAGCGTAGCAACTAGCGGCTCTTCCTACAATGAGCAGTTCTTC.